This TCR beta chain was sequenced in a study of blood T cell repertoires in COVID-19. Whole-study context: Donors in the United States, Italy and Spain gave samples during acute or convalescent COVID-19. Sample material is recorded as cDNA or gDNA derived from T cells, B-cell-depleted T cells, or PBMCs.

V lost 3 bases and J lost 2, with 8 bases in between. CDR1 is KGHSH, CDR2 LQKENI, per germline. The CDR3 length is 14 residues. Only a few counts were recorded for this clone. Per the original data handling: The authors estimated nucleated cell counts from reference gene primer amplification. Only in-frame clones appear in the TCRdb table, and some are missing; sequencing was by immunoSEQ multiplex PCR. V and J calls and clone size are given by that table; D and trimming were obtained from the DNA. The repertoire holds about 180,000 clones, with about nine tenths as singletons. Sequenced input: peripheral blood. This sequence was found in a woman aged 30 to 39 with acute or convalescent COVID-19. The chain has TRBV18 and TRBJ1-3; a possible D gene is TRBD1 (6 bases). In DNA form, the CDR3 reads TGTGCCAGCTCACCCGGACAGACTGGAAACACCATATATTTT. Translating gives CASSPGQTGNTIYF.